Reported below is one TCR beta chain. TCRdb re-called the 5' RACE reads and catalogs CDR3 proteins one per entry, DNA excluded. The table gives hundreds of thousands of distinct CDR3 sequences; the top ten clones make up about 3.6% of it. CDR1 is LGHDT, CDR2 YNNKEL, per germline (reference sequence). The CDR3 is 13 amino acids. These data come from a study of T cells expressing NK-cell markers. Sequencing was performed on blood T cells: a sorted CD56 or NKG2C T cell subset, CD4+ or CD8+ T cells, or bulk PBMC T cells (not recorded which). The genes are TRBV3-1 and TRBJ2-1; TCRdb picks TRBD1, but there is no DNA to check that call. This sequence originates from a man younger than 35 in good health. The CDR3 spells CASSPGVVNEQFF.